The present T cell receptor (beta chain) was sequenced within a study of blood T cell repertoires in COVID-19. Study-level background: Acute-phase and convalescent COVID-19 samples originated in the United States, Italy and Spain. PBMCs, B-cell-depleted T cells, or T cells provided the cDNA or gDNA that made up the material.

Study processing details: The assay estimated nucleated cells by amplifying reference gene primers. Profiled with immunoSEQ multiplex PCR; TCRdb holds only in-frame clones, not every one. V, J and clone size derive from that table, while D and trimming were established from the DNA sequence. This table has roughly 70,000 clones, about 91% appearing once. This sequence originates from a woman in her sixties or seventies with acute or convalescent COVID-19. The sample consisted of peripheral blood.

CDR3 in DNA: TGTGCCAGTTGGACTTATCCTGGGGCTGAAGCTTTCTTT. It encodes CASWTYPGAEAFF. The chain links TRBV12-3 or TRBV12-4 to TRBJ1-1; D call uncertain. This CDR3 has 13 residues. V lost 9 bases and J lost 6, with 17 bases in between.